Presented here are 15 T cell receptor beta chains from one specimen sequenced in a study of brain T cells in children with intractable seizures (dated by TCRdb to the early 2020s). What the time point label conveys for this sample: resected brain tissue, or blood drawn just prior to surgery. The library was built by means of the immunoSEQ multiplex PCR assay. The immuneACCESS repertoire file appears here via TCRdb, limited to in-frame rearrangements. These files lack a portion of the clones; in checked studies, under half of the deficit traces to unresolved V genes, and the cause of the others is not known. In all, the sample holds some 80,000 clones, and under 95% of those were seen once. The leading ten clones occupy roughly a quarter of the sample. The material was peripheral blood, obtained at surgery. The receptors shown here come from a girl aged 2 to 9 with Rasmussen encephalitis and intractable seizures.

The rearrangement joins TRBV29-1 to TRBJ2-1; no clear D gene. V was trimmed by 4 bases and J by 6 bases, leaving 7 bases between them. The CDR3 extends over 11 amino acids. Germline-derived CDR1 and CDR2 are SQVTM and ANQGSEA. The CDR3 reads CSVVPPNEQFF. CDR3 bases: TGCAGCGTTGTGCCTCCCAATGAGCAGTTCTTC.

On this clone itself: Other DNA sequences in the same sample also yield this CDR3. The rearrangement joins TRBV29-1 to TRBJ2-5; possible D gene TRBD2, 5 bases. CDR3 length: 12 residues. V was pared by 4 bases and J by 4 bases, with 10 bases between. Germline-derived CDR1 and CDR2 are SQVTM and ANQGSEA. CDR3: CSVVPGGETQYF. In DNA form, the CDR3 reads TGCAGCGTTGTTCCAGGAGGAGAGACCCAGTACTTC.

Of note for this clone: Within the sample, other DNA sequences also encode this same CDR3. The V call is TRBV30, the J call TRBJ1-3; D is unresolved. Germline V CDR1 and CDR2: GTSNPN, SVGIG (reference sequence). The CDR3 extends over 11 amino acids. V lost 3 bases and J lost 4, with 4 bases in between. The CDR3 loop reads CAWSPGNTIYF. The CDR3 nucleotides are TGTGCCTGGAGCCCGGGAAACACCATATATTTT.

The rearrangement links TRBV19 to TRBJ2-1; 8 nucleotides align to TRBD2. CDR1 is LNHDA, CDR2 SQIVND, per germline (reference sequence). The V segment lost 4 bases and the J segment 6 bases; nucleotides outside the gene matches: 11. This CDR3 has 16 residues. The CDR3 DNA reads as TGTGCCAGTAGTACAAACCGGGCTGCGGGGGGCAATGAGCAGTTCTTC. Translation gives CASSTNRAAGGNEQFF.

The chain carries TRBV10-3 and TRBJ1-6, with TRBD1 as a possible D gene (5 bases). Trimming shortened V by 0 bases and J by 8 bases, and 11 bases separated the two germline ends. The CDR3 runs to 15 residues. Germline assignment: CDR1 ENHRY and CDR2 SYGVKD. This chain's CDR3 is CAISESYEGYSPLHF. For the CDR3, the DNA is TGTGCCATCAGTGAGTCTTACGAGGGGTATTCACCCCTCCACTTT.

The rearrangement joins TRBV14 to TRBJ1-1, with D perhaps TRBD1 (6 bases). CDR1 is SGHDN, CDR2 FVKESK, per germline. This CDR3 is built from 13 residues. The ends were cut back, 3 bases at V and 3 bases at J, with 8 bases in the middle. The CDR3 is CASSHRGYTEAFF. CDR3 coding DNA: TGTGCCAGCAGCCACAGGGGTTACACTGAAGCTTTCTTT. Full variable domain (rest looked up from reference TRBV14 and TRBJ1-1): EAGVTQFPSHSVIEKGQTVTLRCDPISGHDNLYWYRRVMGKEIKFLLHFVKESKQDESGMPNNRFLAERTGGTYSTLKVQPAELEDSGVYFCASSHRGYTEAFFGQGTRLTVV.

The CDR3: CASSQGVESPLHF. The CDR3, as DNA: TGCGCCAGCAGTCAGGGGGTGGAATCACCCCTCCACTTT. The chain joins TRBV5-1 to TRBJ1-6; TRBD1 agrees at 7 bases. The junction had 6 bases not matched to a gene; V was cut back by 5 bases and J by 10 bases. Germline assignment: CDR1 SGHRS and CDR2 YFSETQ. CDR3 length: 13 residues.

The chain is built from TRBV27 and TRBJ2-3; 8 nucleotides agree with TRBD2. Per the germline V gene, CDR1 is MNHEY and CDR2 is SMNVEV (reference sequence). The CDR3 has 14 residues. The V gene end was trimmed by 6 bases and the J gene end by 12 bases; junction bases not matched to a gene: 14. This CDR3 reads CASRLAGVPGPQYF. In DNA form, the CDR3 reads TGTGCCAGCAGGCTAGCGGGCGTCCCGGGCCCACAGTATTTT.

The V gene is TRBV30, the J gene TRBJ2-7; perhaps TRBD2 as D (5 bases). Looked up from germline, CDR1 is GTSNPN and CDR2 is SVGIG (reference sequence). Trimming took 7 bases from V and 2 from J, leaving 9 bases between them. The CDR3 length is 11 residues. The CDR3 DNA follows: TGTGCCTCCGGAGGTCCCTACGAGCAGTACTTC. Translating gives CASGGPYEQYF.

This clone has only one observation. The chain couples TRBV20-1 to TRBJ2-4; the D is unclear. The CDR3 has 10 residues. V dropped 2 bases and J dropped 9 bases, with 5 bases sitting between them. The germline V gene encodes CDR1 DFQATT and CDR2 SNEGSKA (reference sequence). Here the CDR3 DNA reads TGCAGTGCTAGACTGAGCATTCAGTACTTC. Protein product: CSARLSIQYF.

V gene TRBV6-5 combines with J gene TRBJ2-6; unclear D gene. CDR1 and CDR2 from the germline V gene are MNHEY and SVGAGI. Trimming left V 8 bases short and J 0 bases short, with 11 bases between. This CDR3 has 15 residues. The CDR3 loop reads CASQAPSSGANVLTF. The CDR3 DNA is TGTGCCAGCCAGGCACCAAGCTCTGGGGCCAACGTCCTGACTTTC.

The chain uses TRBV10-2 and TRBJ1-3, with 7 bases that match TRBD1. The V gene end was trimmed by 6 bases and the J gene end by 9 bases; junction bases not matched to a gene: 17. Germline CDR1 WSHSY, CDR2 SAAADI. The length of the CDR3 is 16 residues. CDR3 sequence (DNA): TGCGCCAGCAGCAGCCCGGGACAGCCAGGGGGGAGCACCATATATTTT. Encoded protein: CASSSPGQPGGSTIYF.

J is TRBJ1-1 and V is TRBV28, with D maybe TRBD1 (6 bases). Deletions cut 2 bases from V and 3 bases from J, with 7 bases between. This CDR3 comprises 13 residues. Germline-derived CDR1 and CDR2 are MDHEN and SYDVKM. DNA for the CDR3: TGTGCCAGCAGTTTAAGGGGGGACACTGAAGCTTTCTTT. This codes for CASSLRGDTEAFF.

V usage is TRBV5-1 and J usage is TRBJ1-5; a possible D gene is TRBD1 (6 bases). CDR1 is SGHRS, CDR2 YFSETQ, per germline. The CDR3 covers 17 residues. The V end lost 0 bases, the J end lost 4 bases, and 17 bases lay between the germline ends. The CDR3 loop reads CASSLDGGGEGNQPQHF. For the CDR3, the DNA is TGCGCCAGCAGCTTGGATGGAGGGGGAGAAGGAAATCAGCCCCAGCATTTT. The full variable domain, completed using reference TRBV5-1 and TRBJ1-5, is KAGVTQTPRYLIKTRGQQVTLSCSPISGHRSVSWYQQTPGQGLQFLFEYFSETQRNKGNFPGRFSGRQFSNSRSEMNVSTLELGDSALYLCASSLDGGGEGNQPQHFGDGTRLSIL.

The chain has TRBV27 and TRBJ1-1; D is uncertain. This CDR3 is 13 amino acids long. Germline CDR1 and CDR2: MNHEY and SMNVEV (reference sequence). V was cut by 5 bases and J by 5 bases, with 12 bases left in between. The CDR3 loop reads CASSTLGWTEAFF. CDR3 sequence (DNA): TGTGCCAGCAGTACCCTAGGGTGGACTGAAGCTTTCTTT.